These 23 T cell receptor beta chains originate from one sample sequenced in a study of T cells in Graves' hyperthyroidism and ophthalmopathy. RNA transcripts served as the template for amplifying TCR beta CDR3 regions. Primed by the HTBI set, a first-round RT-PCR was run on the TCR CDR3. TCRdb re-derived calls from the multiplex PCR reads in MiXCR, one entry per CDR3 protein. Here the sample spans 800,000 or so distinct CDR3 sequences, about two fifths being singletons. Input material: blood. Receptors were obtained from a man aged 18 to 29 with Graves' hyperthyroidism.

The V call is TRBV5-4, the J call TRBJ2-2, with 8 positions matching TRBD1. Germline CDR1 and CDR2: SGHNT and YYREEE (reference sequence). CDR3 length: 15 amino acids. J gave up 3 bases and V 2 bases, and 3 bases lay outside the gene matches. CDR3 loop: CASSFETGDTGELFF. As DNA, the CDR3 is TGTGCCAGCAGCTTCGAGACAGGGGACACCGGGGAGCTGTTTTTT.

This clonotype was detected only a few times. The chain couples TRBV7-2 to TRBJ2-7, with 10 bases that match TRBD2. Germline CDR1 reads SGHTA; CDR2 reads FQGNSA. CDR3 length: 15 amino acids. Trimming removed 1 base from V and 6 bases from J; junction bases left unmatched: 6. The CDR3 sequence: CASSLDPSGSFEQYF. The CDR3 DNA sequence: TGTGCCAGCAGCTTAGACCCTAGCGGGAGTTTCGAGCAGTACTTC.

There are many counts of this clonotype. CDR3 coding DNA: TGCAGCGCCCGGGATCATGAAGCTTTCTTT. It yields the protein CSARDHEAFF. The genes are TRBV29-1 and TRBJ1-1; no firm D call. Trimming removed 7 bases from V and 7 bases from J, with 10 bases in between. The germline V gene encodes CDR1 SQVTM and CDR2 ANQGSEA. There are 10 residues in the CDR3.

This clonotype was counted between two and nine times. The J gene is TRBJ1-2, the V gene TRBV29-1, with 8 bases matching TRBD1. Germline CDR1 is SQVTM and CDR2 is ANQGSEA. The CDR3 loop spans 13 amino acids. V lost 8 bases to trimming and J lost 5 bases; unmatched junction nucleotides: 10. The CDR3 DNA reads TGCAGCTCTGGACAGGGCACTGTATATGGCTACACCTTC. Translating it yields CSSGQGTVYGYTF.

This clonotype was picked up a small number of times. J is TRBJ1-5 and V is TRBV6-1, with TRBD1 matching 7 bases. V lost 5 bases to trimming and J lost 6 bases; unmatched junction nucleotides: 7. This CDR3 comprises 14 residues. The germline V gene encodes CDR1 MNHNS and CDR2 SASEGT. The CDR3 loop reads CASSSTGVGQPQHF. The CDR3 nucleotides read TGTGCCAGCAGTTCCACAGGGGTAGGTCAGCCCCAGCATTTT.

This clonotype was counted many times. This chain links TRBV19 with TRBJ1-1, with D possibly matching TRBD1 (5 bases). Trimming removed 9 bases from V and 4 bases from J, with 21 bases in between. The germline CDR1 and CDR2 sequences are LNHDA and SQIVND (reference sequence). CDR3 length: 15 residues. As DNA, the CDR3 is TGTGCCAGCTCGTCATGGGGTTGGGGGAGCACTGAAGCTTTCTTT. Amino acid sequence: CASSSWGWGSTEAFF.

This clonotype was observed a few times. The chain has TRBV12-5 and TRBJ1-2; D gene uncertain. With 7 bases removed from V and 8 bases from J, the gap between germline ends came to 11 bases. The CDR3 has 11 residues. The germline V gene encodes CDR1 LGHNT and CDR2 FRNRAP. CDR3 in amino acids: CASAVPEGYTF. CDR3 in DNA: TGTGCTAGTGCCGTACCGGAGGGCTACACCTTC.

In this sample, this clonotype turned up many times. The genes are TRBV6-1 and TRBJ2-7; 7 bases match TRBD2. With V trimmed by 6 bases and J by 4 bases, 9 bases remained unmatched. The CDR3 is made up of 14 amino acids. Germline-derived CDR1 and CDR2 are MNHNS and SASEGT. The CDR3 spells CASRPWGGSYEQYF. The DNA for the CDR3 is TGTGCCAGCAGACCCTGGGGGGGGAGTTACGAGCAGTACTTC.

The V gene is TRBV12-3 or TRBV12-4, the J gene TRBJ1-4; D is unclear. Trimming took 6 bases from V and 7 from J, leaving 12 bases between them. The CDR3 contains 13 residues. The CDR3 reads CASRGSLAEKLFF. Written as DNA, the CDR3 is TGTGCCAGCAGGGGGAGTCTTGCTGAAAAACTGTTTTTT.

The chain joins TRBV7-3 to TRBJ1-1, with 8 bases matching TRBD1. The length of the CDR3 is 12 residues. CDR1 is SGHTA, CDR2 FQGTGA, per germline. Trimming cost V 5 bases and J 9 bases; bases outside gene matches: 5. The CDR3 region is CASSTTGAQAFF. For the CDR3, the DNA is TGTGCCAGCAGCACGACAGGGGCGCAAGCTTTCTTT.

This clonotype occurred many times. This chain uses TRBV29-1 with TRBJ2-5; D possibly uses TRBD1 or TRBD2 (5 bases each). This CDR3 region has 14 residues. Germline CDR1 is SQVTM and CDR2 is ANQGSEA. Trimming shortened V by 2 bases and J by 4 bases, and 14 bases separated the two germline ends. CDR3 in amino acids: CSVEIGAKRETQYF. CDR3 bases: TGCAGCGTTGAAATCGGGGCCAAGAGAGAGACCCAGTACTTC.

This clonotype appeared many times. The chain joins TRBV20-1 to TRBJ2-7; D is undetermined. CDR1 DFQATT and CDR2 SNEGSKA come from the germline V gene (reference sequence). This CDR3 contains 12 residues. The V end was cut by 3 bases, the J end by 3 bases, with 9 bases between. The CDR3 spells CSASVKGYEQYF. CDR3 DNA: TGCAGTGCTAGCGTCAAGGGCTACGAGCAGTACTTC.

This clonotype came up a few times. The rearrangement links TRBV6-1 to TRBJ1-3; D unresolved. Trimming pared 1 base from V and 2 bases from J, leaving 6 bases between. Looked up from germline, CDR1 is MNHNS and CDR2 is SASEGT. The CDR3 has 14 residues. CDR3 amino acids: CASSEEEAGNTIYF. The CDR3 bases are TGTGCCAGCAGTGAAGAGGAAGCTGGAAACACCATATATTTT.

V usage is TRBV25-1 and J usage is TRBJ2-2, with D hard to call. V dropped 4 bases and J dropped 4 bases, with 13 bases sitting between them. The CDR3 length is 15 residues. Germline V gives CDR1 MGHDK, CDR2 SYGVNS. CDR3 in amino acids: CASSAAGLATGELFF. For the CDR3, the DNA is TGTGCCAGCAGTGCTGCCGGCTTGGCCACCGGGGAGCTGTTTTTT.

This clonotype turned up a few times. V usage is TRBV5-6 and J usage is TRBJ1-4, with 10 nucleotides matching TRBD1. The CDR3 loop spans 14 amino acids. CDR1 and CDR2 from the germline V gene are SGHDT and YYEEEE. The ends lost 0 bases at V and 12 bases at J; junction bases unmatched: 5. The CDR3: CASSLAGQGKELFF. DNA for the CDR3: TGTGCCAGCAGCTTGGCGGGACAGGGGAAAGAACTGTTTTTT.

This rearrangement joins TRBV12-3 or TRBV12-4 to TRBJ1-1; the match to TRBD1 covers 7 bases. The V and J ends lost 7 bases and 4 bases, in that order; junction bases with no gene match: 6. The CDR3 is 13 amino acids. The CDR3 DNA follows: TGTGCCAGCAACCTCAACAGGGGCACTGAAGCTTTCTTT. This translates into CASNLNRGTEAFF.

This clonotype was picked up a small number of times. The J gene is TRBJ1-5, the V gene TRBV11-2; no clear D gene. Germline V gene data show CDR1 as SGHAT and CDR2 as FQNNGV. V gave up 5 bases and J gave up 0 bases, with 11 bases separating them. The CDR3 is 15 amino acids. CDR3 bases: TGTGCCAGCAGCACGACAACCCTTAGCAATCAGCCCCAGCATTTT. It specifies CASSTTTLSNQPQHF.

The genes are TRBV5-1 and TRBJ2-2; perhaps TRBD1 as D (6 bases). V dropped 2 bases and J dropped 8 bases, with 19 bases sitting between them. This CDR3 comprises 16 residues. Germline CDR1 reads SGHRS; CDR2 reads YFSETQ. CDR3: CASSFKTTGYSGELFF. For the CDR3, the DNA is TGCGCCAGCAGCTTCAAGACCACAGGGTATTCTGGGGAGCTGTTTTTT.

This clonotype was seen many times. The chain has TRBV10-3 and TRBJ2-5; 13 bases line up with TRBD2. With V trimmed by 2 bases and J by 0 bases, 3 bases remained unmatched. The germline CDR1 and CDR2 sequences are ENHRY and SYGVKD. The CDR3 extends over 17 amino acids. Here the CDR3 DNA reads TGTGCCATCAGTGAGGGCGGACTAGCGGGGGACCAAGAGACCCAGTACTTC. Its protein product is CAISEGGLAGDQETQYF.

On this clonotype: At one of its ends the junction is not consistent with the germline gene, which may arise from a read error. Written as DNA, the CDR3 is TGTGCCATCAGTGAGTCTCACAGGGGTGACACCGGGGAGCTGTACTTC. Protein sequence: CAISESHRGDTGELYF. V usage is TRBV10-3 and J usage is TRBJ2-7; 7 nucleotides match TRBD1. The CDR3 is 16 residues long. Germline lookup yields CDR1 ENHRY and CDR2 SYGVKD.

Regarding this clonotype: A read error is possible here, since a much larger clone lies one base away. The chain couples TRBV7-6 to TRBJ2-7, with TRBD2 as a possible D gene (6 bases). Germline V gives CDR1 SGHVS, CDR2 FNYEAQ. This CDR3 is built from 13 residues. CDR3 DNA sequence: TGTGCCAGCAGCTTAGGTCCTAGCGACGAGCGGTACTTC. It encodes CASSLGPSDERYF. The variable domain in full, with the rest retrieved from reference TRBV7-6 and TRBJ2-7, is GAGVSQSPRYKVTKRGQDVALRCDPISGHVSLYWYRQALGQGPEFLTYFNYEAQQDKSGLPNDRFSAERPEGSISTLTIQRTEQRDSAMYRCASSLGPSDERYFGPGTRLTVT.

This chain connects TRBV19 to TRBJ1-2; D is possibly TRBD1 (5 bases). This CDR3 region has 13 residues. Trimming shortened V by 5 bases and J by 4 bases, and 11 bases separated the two germline ends. Germline V gene sequence: CDR1 LNHDA, CDR2 SQIVND (reference sequence). The CDR3 loop reads CASSAAGLYGYTF. The CDR3 nucleotides are TGTGCCAGTAGTGCCGCAGGGCTCTATGGCTACACCTTC.

The chain has TRBV7-2 and TRBJ2-7, with D possibly TRBD2 on 6 matching bases. Trimming cost V 11 bases and J 2 bases, with 25 bases left between them. Germline V gives CDR1 SGHTA, CDR2 FQGNSA. The CDR3 consists of 16 residues. The CDR3 region has the DNA TGTGCCGGCACCCCGGTCGGGGCGGGGTCTACCTACGAGCAGTACTTC. This sequence encodes CAGTPVGAGSTYEQYF.